These 16 T cell receptor beta chains came from one sample sequenced in a study of T cell repertoires in cytomegalovirus infection. A single record per CDR3 protein comes from TCRdb applying MiXCR to the reads. The repertoire consists of hundreds of thousands of distinct CDR3 sequences, with less than 25% occurring once and the leading ten covering roughly 8%. Sequencing was done on a sample of CD8+ T cells from PBMCs. The source of these receptors is a human donor in good health (CMV status not recorded). Some clones in this sample may be carry-over from other donors' samples.

At least ten counts were recorded for this clonotype. DNA of the CDR3: TGTGCCAGCCGGGGGGCAGAGGAAAAACTGTTTTTT. It yields the protein CASRGAEEKLFF. The chain employs TRBV7-9 and TRBJ1-4; maybe TRBD1 (6 bases). Germline V CDR1 and CDR2: SEHNR, FQNEAQ (reference sequence). The CDR3 consists of 12 residues. Trimming removed 8 bases at V and 8 bases at J, with 12 bases between.

This clonotype was observed a handful of times. This chain's CDR3 is CASSRTGNNQPQHF. CDR3 DNA sequence: TGTGCCAGCAGCCGAACAGGGAACAATCAGCCCCAGCATTTT. The chain is built from TRBV7-9 and TRBJ1-5, with D possibly matching TRBD1 (6 bases). V lost 5 bases and J lost 3, with 11 bases in between. Per germline, CDR1 SEHNR and CDR2 FQNEAQ (reference sequence). This CDR3 region has 14 residues.

CDR3 residues: CSARDVAGGTNTGELFF. CDR3 nucleotide sequence: TGCAGTGCTAGAGATGTAGCGGGGGGTACAAACACCGGGGAGCTGTTTTTT. V gene TRBV20-1 combines with J gene TRBJ2-2; 10 bases match TRBD2. Germline V gene lookup returns CDR1 DFQATT and CDR2 SNEGSKA (reference sequence). The CDR3 has 17 residues. V shed 0 bases, J shed 2 bases, and the junction held 6 bases outside the gene matches.

The chain uses TRBV6-2 or TRBV6-3 and TRBJ2-7, with TRBD2 matching over 10 bases. J was trimmed by 3 bases and V by 2 bases; bases with no gene match: 4. CDR3 size: 15 residues. In germline, CDR1 is MNHEY, CDR2 SVGEGT. CDR3: CASSYGTSADYEQYV. The CDR3, as DNA: TGTGCCAGCAGTTACGGGACTAGCGCTGACTACGAGCAGTACGTC.

The V and J genes are TRBV13 and TRBJ2-1; a possible D gene is TRBD2 (5 bases). CDR1 PRHDT and CDR2 FYEKMQ come from the germline V gene (reference sequence). V lost 6 bases and J lost 8, with 11 bases in between. The CDR3 is 12 residues long. CDR3 loop: CASSLSEDEQFF. The CDR3 nucleotides are TGTGCCAGCAGTCTTAGCGAGGATGAGCAGTTCTTC.

The chain joins TRBV19 to TRBJ1-2; possibly TRBD1 for D (6 bases). Trimming removed 6 bases at V and 2 bases at J, with 10 bases between. This CDR3 has 13 residues. CDR1 LNHDA and CDR2 SQIVND come from the germline V gene (reference sequence). CDR3 amino acids: CASRVTGNYGYTF. The CDR3 DNA is TGTGCCAGTAGAGTCACAGGGAACTATGGCTACACCTTC.

This clonotype has ten or more counts. The chain joins TRBV7-3 to TRBJ2-1; no firm D call. CDR3 size: 18 residues. CDR1 is SGHTA and CDR2 is FQGTGA in the germline V gene. The germline V and J ends were trimmed by 4 bases and 3 bases, with 22 bases remaining between them. CDR3 bases: TGTGCCAGCAGCTCAAAGATTAGTGTCCCAGCTGACTACAATGAGCAGTTCTTC. Translated: CASSSKISVPADYNEQFF.

This clonotype came up a few times. This chain joins TRBV5-1 and TRBJ1-1, with TRBD1 as a possible D gene (5 bases). The length of the CDR3 is 16 residues. Germline V gene data show CDR1 as SGHRS and CDR2 as YFSETQ. Trimming removed 3 bases from V and 1 base from J, with 16 bases in between. DNA for the CDR3: TGCGCCAGCAGCTCGCCCAACTATACAGGGAACACTGAAGCTTTCTTT. It specifies CASSSPNYTGNTEAFF.

The genes are TRBV12-3 or TRBV12-4 and TRBJ1-2, with 9 positions matching TRBD1. CDR3 length: 16 amino acids. V was pared by 2 bases and J by 4 bases, with 8 bases of the junction left unmatched. The CDR3 bases are TGTGCCAGCAGTTTATCGGTACAGGGGGCGAGCTATGGCTACACCTTC. Amino acid sequence: CASSLSVQGASYGYTF.

In this sample, this clonotype turned up a few times. This chain links TRBV6-5 with TRBJ1-2; D remains ambiguous. V lost 8 bases and J 3 bases, leaving 13 bases between the germline ends. From germline, CDR1 is MNHEY and CDR2 SVGAGI. The CDR3 extends over 13 amino acids. In nucleotides, the CDR3 is TGTGCCAGCGGAATCCCCGAGGACTATGGCTACACCTTC. Protein sequence: CASGIPEDYGYTF.

This clonotype was detected a few times. The rearrangement joins TRBV20-1 to TRBJ1-1; 7 bases map to TRBD1. V dropped 1 base and J dropped 1; count of bases not matched to a gene: 3. The CDR3 length is 14 residues. Germline V gene data show CDR1 as DFQATT and CDR2 as SNEGSKA (reference sequence). The CDR3 sequence is CSARADRPNTEAFF. For the CDR3, the DNA is TGCAGTGCTAGAGCGGACAGGCCGAACACTGAAGCTTTCTTT.

This clonotype was seen more than once but under ten times. The chain is built from TRBV7-9 and TRBJ1-2; 7 bases are a match to TRBD1. The germline V gene has CDR1 SEHNR and CDR2 FQNEAQ (reference sequence). This CDR3 has 14 residues. V lost 6 bases, J lost 5 bases, and 9 bases stayed unmatched. In nucleotides, the CDR3 is TGTGCCAGCAGTTTCGCGGACAGGATTTATGGCTACACCTTC. Its protein product is CASSFADRIYGYTF.

This clonotype was observed many times. Since no conserved phenylalanine or tryptophan closes the CDR3, a read error is the likely cause. V usage is TRBV6-1 and J usage is TRBJ1-2; D not certain. The V and J ends lost 5 bases and 7 bases respectively, with 14 bases between them. From germline, CDR1 is MNHNS and CDR2 SASEGT. CDR3 length equals 13 residues. The DNA for the CDR3 is TGTGCCAGCAGTTCTTCCGAAGGTGGTGGCTACACCTCC. Protein: CASSSSEGGGYTS.

This clonotype occurred a few times. The chain has TRBV28 and TRBJ2-5; D remains ambiguous. In germline, CDR1 is MDHEN, CDR2 SYDVKM. CDR3 length equals 13 residues. V was cut by 3 bases and J by 2 bases, with 7 bases left in between. The CDR3 DNA sequence: TGTGCCAGCAGTTTCACAGCACAAGAGACCCAGTACTTC. It is translated as CASSFTAQETQYF.

This clonotype has ten or more counts. This chain joins TRBV7-6 and TRBJ2-6, with TRBD1 identical over 9 bases. The CDR3 totals 16 residues. Germline V gene sequence: CDR1 SGHVS, CDR2 FNYEAQ. V gave up 4 bases and J gave up 2 bases; unmatched junction bases: 3. CDR3 nucleotide sequence: TGTGCCAGCAGCTCCGGACAGGGGACTGGGGCCAACGTCCTGACTTTC. This gives the protein CASSSGQGTGANVLTF.

This clonotype showed up many times. The chain links TRBV7-6 to TRBJ2-1; D may correspond to TRBD1 or TRBD2 (5 bases each). Germline CDR1 reads SGHVS; CDR2 reads FNYEAQ. Trimming pared 1 base from V and 0 bases from J, leaving 10 bases between. This CDR3 region has 16 residues. The CDR3 reads CASSLDRDPSYNEQFF. The CDR3 DNA sequence: TGTGCCAGCAGCTTAGACCGGGACCCCTCCTACAATGAGCAGTTCTTC.